One and the same sample provided the 31 T cell receptor beta chains below, sequenced in a study of cytomegalovirus exposure and HLA in healthy donors. Use of 60 Vbeta and 13 Jbeta primers characterized the PCR. The data were produced by immunoSEQ multiplex PCR, yet TCRdb's version contains in-frame clones alone and is incomplete. Found here are some 190,000 clones, 65% to 85% of them singletons; the top ten hold 2.9%. Sequences were obtained from PBMCs. The receptor source for this set is a female donor in good health and CMV-seronegative.

The chain carries TRBV7-2 and TRBJ2-3, with TRBD2 matching over 9 bases. Trimming cost V 5 bases and J 8 bases; bases outside gene matches: 14. This CDR3 spans 16 amino acids. CDR1 is SGHTA, CDR2 FQGNSA, per germline. CDR3 in amino acids: CASSPPGLATSGTQYF. DNA of the CDR3: TGTGCCAGCAGCCCCCCCGGACTAGCGACCTCGGGTACGCAGTATTTT.

This chain joins TRBV11-3 and TRBJ2-1, with no clear D. The CDR3 covers 13 residues. CDR1 SGHNT and CDR2 YENEEA come from the germline V gene. Trimming stripped 4 bases from V and 9 bases from J, with 13 bases between. The DNA of the CDR3 is TGTGCCAGCAGCTCCCCAAGATCGAGTGAGCAGTTCTTC. Amino acid sequence: CASSSPRSSEQFF.

This chain links TRBV5-1 with TRBJ1-6, with TRBD1 matching 9 bases. Trimming at V came to 1 base and at J to 12 bases, leaving 5 bases not matched to a gene. Per germline, CDR1 SGHRS and CDR2 YFSETQ. This CDR3 is 14 amino acids long. CDR3 sequence: CASSLTGGWEPLHF. In DNA form, the CDR3 reads TGCGCCAGCAGCTTGACAGGGGGCTGGGAACCCCTCCACTTT.

The chain carries TRBV9 and TRBJ1-2, with D possibly TRBD1 on 5 matching bases. V was clipped by 5 bases and J by 3 bases, with 11 bases between them. CDR1 and CDR2 from the germline V gene are SGDLS and YYNGEE. CDR3 length equals 13 residues. The CDR3 DNA reads TGTGCCAGCAGGGGGCCGGTCGACTATGGCTACACCTTC. Protein product: CASRGPVDYGYTF.

This chain links TRBV18 with TRBJ1-2; D gene ambiguous. Germline CDR1 reads KGHSH; CDR2 reads LQKENI. Trimming removed 1 base from V and 0 bases from J, with 15 bases in between. CDR3 size: 17 residues. DNA for the CDR3: TGTGCCAGCTCACCACTTTCCTCCTGGGAGACTAACTATGGCTACACCTTC. Its translation is CASSPLSSWETNYGYTF.

The chain carries TRBV7-6 and TRBJ1-6; a possible D gene is TRBD1 (5 bases). V was cut by 2 bases and J by 0 bases, with 20 bases left in between. The CDR3 loop spans 20 amino acids. Germline CDR1 SGHVS, CDR2 FNYEAQ. CDR3 DNA sequence: TGTGCCAGCAGCTTATCCGTCCGGGGGGATTTTAGCTCCTATAATTCACCCCTCCACTTT. It translates to CASSLSVRGDFSSYNSPLHF.

The chain combines TRBV28 with TRBJ1-1; D gene unclear. Trimming pared 1 base from V and 6 bases from J, leaving 15 bases between. CDR1 and CDR2 from the germline V gene are MDHEN and SYDVKM. CDR3 size: 15 residues. For the CDR3, the DNA is TGTGCCAGCAGTTTATTTGGCCTGAACGGGGCTGAAGCTTTCTTT. Its translation: CASSLFGLNGAEAFF.

This clone came up a few times. The genes are TRBV28 and TRBJ2-5; D perhaps matches TRBD2 (6 bases). The CDR3 has 13 residues. The germline V gene has CDR1 MDHEN and CDR2 SYDVKM. V gave up 3 bases and J gave up 5 bases, with 10 bases separating them. CDR3 sequence (DNA): TGTGCCAGCAGTTTGGGGGGTACGGAGACCCAGTACTTC. Translation: CASSLGGTETQYF.

The chain has TRBV7-8 and TRBJ2-5, with D possibly TRBD1 on 5 matching bases. Trimming left V 5 bases short and J 5 bases short, with 12 bases between. CDR3 length: 13 amino acids. CDR1 and CDR2 from the germline V gene are SGHVS and FQNEAQ. CDR3 sequence reads: CASSRRQTETQYF. The CDR3 nucleotides are TGTGCCAGCAGCAGGCGACAGACGGAGACCCAGTACTTC.

The chain joins TRBV11-2 to TRBJ2-7; TRBD1 might be the D (6 bases). Germline assignment: CDR1 SGHAT and CDR2 FQNNGV. Trimming cost V 4 bases and J 3 bases, with 13 bases left between them. The CDR3 spans 14 residues. CDR3 nucleotides: TGTGCCAGCAGCTCCTCAGGGGATTGCTACGAGCAGTACTTC. Translated: CASSSSGDCYEQYF.

The chain combines TRBV2 with TRBJ2-5, with 7 bases fitting TRBD1. The assigned J gene may be wrong: the sequence end matches TRBJ2-7 better. The CDR3 length is 14 residues. Germline V gene sequence: CDR1 SNHLY, CDR2 FYNNEI. The CDR3 DNA reads as TGTGCCACAAGAAACAGGGGTAGCACTTACGAGCAGTACTTC. Translation: CATRNRGSTYEQYF.

The CDR3 sequence: CASSLSRLQSSGRAYNEQFF. The DNA of the CDR3 is TGTGCCAGCAGCTTATCGCGGCTCCAATCTAGCGGGAGGGCCTACAATGAGCAGTTCTTC. The chain couples TRBV7-6 to TRBJ2-1, with TRBD2 identical over 12 bases. The CDR3 consists of 20 residues. J was trimmed by 2 bases and V by 2 bases; bases with no gene match: 13. CDR1 is SGHVS, CDR2 FNYEAQ, per germline. The full variable domain, rest sourced from reference TRBV7-6 and TRBJ2-1, is GAGVSQSPRYKVTKRGQDVALRCDPISGHVSLYWYRQALGQGPEFLTYFNYEAQQDKSGLPNDRFSAERPEGSISTLTIQRTEQRDSAMYRCASSLSRLQSSGRAYNEQFFGPGTRLTVL.

The V and J genes are TRBV6-4 and TRBJ2-2; 9 nucleotides line up with TRBD2. From germline, CDR1 is MRHNA and CDR2 SNTAGT. The CDR3 loop spans 19 amino acids. Trimming cost V 3 bases and J 5 bases; bases outside gene matches: 16. CDR3 loop: CASSDYPWRGGTGTGELFF. The CDR3 DNA is TGTGCCAGCAGTGATTATCCTTGGCGGGGGGGTACAGGAACCGGGGAGCTGTTTTTT.

The chain uses TRBV6-4 and TRBJ2-1, with a possible D match to TRBD2 (5 bases). Germline CDR1 is MRHNA and CDR2 is SNTAGT. The CDR3 runs to 15 residues. Between the trimmed V and J ends, which lost 4 bases and 8 bases, there was a span of 18 bases. As DNA, the CDR3 is TGTGCCAGCAGTGTTACAATGGGTAGCGCCTATGAGCAGTTCTTC. As protein: CASSVTMGSAYEQFF.

This clone was detected only a few times. V is TRBV7-9 and J is TRBJ1-1; D gene unclear. V lost 1 base, J lost 8 bases, and 11 bases lay in between. CDR1 is SEHNR, CDR2 FQNEAQ, per germline (reference sequence). The CDR3 is 13 residues long. The CDR3 sequence: CASSLDLGREAFF. In nucleotides, the CDR3 is TGTGCCAGCAGCTTAGATCTGGGCAGGGAAGCTTTCTTT. Looking up the rest from reference TRBV7-9 and TRBJ1-1 gives the full variable domain: DTGVSQNPRHKITKRGQNVTFRCDPISEHNRLYWYRQTLGQGPEFLTYFQNEAQLEKSRLLSDRFSAERPKGSFSTLEIQRTEQGDSAMYLCASSLDLGREAFFGQGTRLTVV.

In nucleotides, the CDR3 is TGTGCGAGTGGGACAGGGTCCTACGAGCAGTACTTC. Translated: CASGTGSYEQYF. The V gene is TRBV19, the J gene TRBJ2-7, with 9 positions matching TRBD1. This CDR3 has 12 residues. Looked up from germline, CDR1 is LNHDA and CDR2 is SQIVND (reference sequence).

The CDR3 region has the DNA TGTGCCAGCAGCTTCGGGTCAGAAGAGACCCAGTACTTC. Translating gives CASSFGSEETQYF. The chain recombines TRBV9 with TRBJ2-5; D gene unclear. The CDR3 runs to 13 residues. V was shortened by 4 bases and J by 3 bases, with 10 bases between the two germline ends. The germline V gene encodes CDR1 SGDLS and CDR2 YYNGEE.

The CDR3 sequence is CASSLGGRGADTQYF. In nucleotides, the CDR3 is TGCGCCAGCAGCTTGGGAGGCAGGGGGGCAGATACGCAGTATTTT. V is TRBV5-1 and J is TRBJ2-3, with D perhaps TRBD1 (7 bases). Trimming cost V 0 bases and J 4 bases, with 12 bases left between them. The CDR3 is 15 residues long. CDR1 and CDR2 (germline): SGHRS, YFSETQ.

The rearrangement uses TRBV27 and TRBJ1-1; D remains unclear. Looked up from germline, CDR1 is MNHEY and CDR2 is SMNVEV (reference sequence). V lost 5 bases and J lost 3, with 10 bases in between. This CDR3 contains 13 residues. The DNA of the CDR3 is TGTGCCAGCAGTCAGAAACCCTACACTGAAGCTTTCTTT. It codes for CASSQKPYTEAFF.

This chain uses TRBV2 with TRBJ2-7, with 9 bases lining up with TRBD1. In germline, CDR1 is SNHLY, CDR2 FYNNEI. The V and J ends lost 4 bases and 4 bases, in that order; junction bases with no gene match: 8. CDR3 length: 15 amino acids. CDR3 sequence reads: CASSGGGTGLYEQYF. In DNA, the CDR3 is TGTGCCAGCAGTGGGGGCGGGACAGGGTTATACGAGCAGTACTTC.

This rearrangement joins TRBV11-3 to TRBJ2-1; perhaps TRBD2 as D (6 bases). The CDR3 is 15 residues long. The V gene lost 5 bases and the J gene lost 4 bases, with 15 bases spanning the gap. The V gene's germline CDR1 is SGHNT and CDR2 YENEEA. The CDR3 DNA is TGTGCCAGCAGCCAAGGGAGGCTATTGTACAATGAGCAGTTCTTC. Translated: CASSQGRLLYNEQFF.

V and J are TRBV9 and TRBJ1-1; D uncertain. The CDR3 consists of 14 residues. Germline-derived CDR1 and CDR2 are SGDLS and YYNGEE. Trimming pared 6 bases from V and 2 bases from J, leaving 14 bases between. CDR3 nucleotides: TGTGCCAGCAACCAAGGAGGGCATAACACTGAAGCTTTCTTT. Translated, it gives CASNQGGHNTEAFF.

This clone was seen only a few times. V gene TRBV7-2 combines with J gene TRBJ1-2; perhaps TRBD1 as D (5 bases). CDR1 is SGHTA, CDR2 FQGNSA, per germline. The CDR3 has 12 amino acids. Trimming stripped 3 bases from V and 8 bases from J, with 10 bases between. In nucleotides, the CDR3 is TGTGCCAGCAGCTTGTCAGGGTCCGGCTACACCTTC. This sequence encodes CASSLSGSGYTF.

The chain is built from TRBV5-4 and TRBJ1-1; 9 bases map to TRBD1. Germline assignment: CDR1 SGHNT and CDR2 YYREEE (reference sequence). The CDR3 runs to 13 residues. With 2 bases clipped from V and 7 bases from J, the junction kept 3 bases outside the gene matches. CDR3: CASSLRTGVEAFF. CDR3 bases: TGTGCCAGCAGCTTAAGGACAGGGGTTGAAGCTTTCTTT. Full variable domain (rest looked up from reference TRBV5-4 and TRBJ1-1): ETGVTQSPTHLIKTRGQQVTLRCSSQSGHNTVSWYQQALGQGPQFIFQYYREEENGRGNFPPRFSGLQFPNYSSELNVNALELDDSALYLCASSLRTGVEAFFGQGTRLTVV.

This sequence joins TRBV30 and TRBJ1-2; 9 nucleotides align to TRBD1. This CDR3 region has 13 residues. The junction had 4 bases not matched to a gene; V was cut back by 4 bases and J by 4 bases. Per germline, CDR1 GTSNPN and CDR2 SVGIG (reference sequence). The CDR3 protein is CAWNTGGGYGYTF. The CDR3 nucleotides read TGTGCCTGGAATACAGGGGGCGGCTATGGCTACACCTTC.

This clone was seen once. The J gene is TRBJ2-1, the V gene TRBV7-2; 8 bases are a match to TRBD2. V was pared by 4 bases and J by 8 bases, with 13 bases of the junction left unmatched. The germline V gene has CDR1 SGHTA and CDR2 FQGNSA. This CDR3 comprises 16 residues. The CDR3 region is CASSSWGSSGGDEQFF. As DNA, the CDR3 is TGTGCCAGCAGCTCTTGGGGTTCCAGCGGGGGTGATGAGCAGTTCTTC.

The chain combines TRBV2 with TRBJ2-5; no clear D. The V gene lost 8 bases and the J gene lost 2 bases, with 9 bases spanning the gap. The CDR3 extends over 12 amino acids. Germline loops: CDR1 SNHLY, CDR2 FYNNEI. The CDR3 nucleotides are TGTGCCAGCGCGTACTCTCAAGAGACCCAGTACTTC. As protein: CASAYSQETQYF.

The CDR3: CASSLGRELDPDTQYF. DNA of the CDR3: TGTGCCAGCAGTTTAGGGCGGGAGCTTGATCCAGATACGCAGTATTTT. This chain joins TRBV28 and TRBJ2-3; 7 bases are a match to TRBD2. The CDR3 consists of 16 residues. Germline lookup yields CDR1 MDHEN and CDR2 SYDVKM. Trimming cost V 2 bases and J 4 bases; bases outside gene matches: 9.

V is TRBV19 and J is TRBJ1-1, with D possibly being TRBD1 (5 bases). Germline assignment: CDR1 LNHDA and CDR2 SQIVND (reference sequence). With 5 bases removed from V and 5 bases from J, the gap between germline ends came to 9 bases. This CDR3 is 12 amino acids long. Here the CDR3 DNA reads TGTGCCAGTAGTTTGACAGCGACTGAAGCTTTCTTT. Amino acids: CASSLTATEAFF.

CDR3 residues: CASTGEGVSPYEQYF. Written as DNA, the CDR3 is TGTGCCAGCACCGGAGAGGGGGTCAGTCCTTACGAGCAGTACTTC. V and J are TRBV6-1 and TRBJ2-7, with D possibly matching TRBD1 (6 bases). CDR3 length: 15 amino acids. Germline lookup yields CDR1 MNHNS and CDR2 SASEGT. Trimming removed 7 bases from V and 4 bases from J, with 20 bases in between.

In the case of this clone: This sample includes further DNA sequences coding for the same CDR3. The chain is built from TRBV5-1 and TRBJ2-5, with TRBD2 as a possible D gene (5 bases). The V end lost 0 bases, the J end lost 2 bases, and 8 bases lay between the germline ends. In germline, CDR1 is SGHRS, CDR2 YFSETQ. This CDR3 has 14 amino acids. The CDR3 nucleotides read TGCGCCAGCAGCTTGGGAGCGGCTCAAGAGACCCAGTACTTC. Translation gives CASSLGAAQETQYF.